Listed here is a single T cell receptor (beta chain). Under the authors' procedure: Estimation of nucleated cell counts was performed using reference gene primer amplification. Clones were sequenced by immunoSEQ multiplex PCR, and TCRdb holds only the in-frame ones, with some missing. V and J calls and clone size are as listed in that table; D and trimming were resolved from the DNA. The table includes 90,000 to 120,000 clones, approximately 90% detected once. This record comes from a study of blood T cell repertoires in COVID-19. Study as a whole: Researchers got acute and convalescent COVID-19 samples from the United States, Italy and Spain. Sources were T cells, B-cell-depleted T cells, or PBMCs; the material itself was cDNA or gDNA.

This CDR3 spans 17 amino acids. Unmatched junction bases numbered 11, after V lost 7 bases and J lost 4 bases. Germline CDR1 is LNHDA and CDR2 is SQIVND (reference sequence). The V and J genes are TRBV19 and TRBJ2-1; TRBD2 aligns across 12 bases. The clonotype comes from a man in his fifties with active or convalescent COVID-19. Sequenced input: peripheral blood. In DNA, the CDR3 is TGTGCCAGTACCCCAGGGGGACTAGCGGGCATTTACAATGAGCAGTTCTTC. Protein product: CASTPGGLAGIYNEQFF.